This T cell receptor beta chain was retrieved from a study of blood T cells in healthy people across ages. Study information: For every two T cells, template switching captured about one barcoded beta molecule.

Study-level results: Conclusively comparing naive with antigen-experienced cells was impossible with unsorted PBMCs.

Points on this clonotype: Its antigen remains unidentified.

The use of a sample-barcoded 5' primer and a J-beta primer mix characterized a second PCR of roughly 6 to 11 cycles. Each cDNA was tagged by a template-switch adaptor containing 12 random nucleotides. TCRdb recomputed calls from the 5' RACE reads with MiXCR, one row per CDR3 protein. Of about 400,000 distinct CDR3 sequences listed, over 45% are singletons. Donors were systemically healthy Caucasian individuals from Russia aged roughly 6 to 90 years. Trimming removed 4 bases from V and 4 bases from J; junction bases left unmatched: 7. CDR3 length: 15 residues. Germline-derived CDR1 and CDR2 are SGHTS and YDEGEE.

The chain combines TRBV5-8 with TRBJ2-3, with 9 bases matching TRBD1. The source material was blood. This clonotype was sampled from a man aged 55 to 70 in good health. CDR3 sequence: CASSPYRGQADTQYF. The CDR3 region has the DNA TGTGCCAGCAGCCCCTACAGGGGGCAGGCAGATACGCAGTATTTT.